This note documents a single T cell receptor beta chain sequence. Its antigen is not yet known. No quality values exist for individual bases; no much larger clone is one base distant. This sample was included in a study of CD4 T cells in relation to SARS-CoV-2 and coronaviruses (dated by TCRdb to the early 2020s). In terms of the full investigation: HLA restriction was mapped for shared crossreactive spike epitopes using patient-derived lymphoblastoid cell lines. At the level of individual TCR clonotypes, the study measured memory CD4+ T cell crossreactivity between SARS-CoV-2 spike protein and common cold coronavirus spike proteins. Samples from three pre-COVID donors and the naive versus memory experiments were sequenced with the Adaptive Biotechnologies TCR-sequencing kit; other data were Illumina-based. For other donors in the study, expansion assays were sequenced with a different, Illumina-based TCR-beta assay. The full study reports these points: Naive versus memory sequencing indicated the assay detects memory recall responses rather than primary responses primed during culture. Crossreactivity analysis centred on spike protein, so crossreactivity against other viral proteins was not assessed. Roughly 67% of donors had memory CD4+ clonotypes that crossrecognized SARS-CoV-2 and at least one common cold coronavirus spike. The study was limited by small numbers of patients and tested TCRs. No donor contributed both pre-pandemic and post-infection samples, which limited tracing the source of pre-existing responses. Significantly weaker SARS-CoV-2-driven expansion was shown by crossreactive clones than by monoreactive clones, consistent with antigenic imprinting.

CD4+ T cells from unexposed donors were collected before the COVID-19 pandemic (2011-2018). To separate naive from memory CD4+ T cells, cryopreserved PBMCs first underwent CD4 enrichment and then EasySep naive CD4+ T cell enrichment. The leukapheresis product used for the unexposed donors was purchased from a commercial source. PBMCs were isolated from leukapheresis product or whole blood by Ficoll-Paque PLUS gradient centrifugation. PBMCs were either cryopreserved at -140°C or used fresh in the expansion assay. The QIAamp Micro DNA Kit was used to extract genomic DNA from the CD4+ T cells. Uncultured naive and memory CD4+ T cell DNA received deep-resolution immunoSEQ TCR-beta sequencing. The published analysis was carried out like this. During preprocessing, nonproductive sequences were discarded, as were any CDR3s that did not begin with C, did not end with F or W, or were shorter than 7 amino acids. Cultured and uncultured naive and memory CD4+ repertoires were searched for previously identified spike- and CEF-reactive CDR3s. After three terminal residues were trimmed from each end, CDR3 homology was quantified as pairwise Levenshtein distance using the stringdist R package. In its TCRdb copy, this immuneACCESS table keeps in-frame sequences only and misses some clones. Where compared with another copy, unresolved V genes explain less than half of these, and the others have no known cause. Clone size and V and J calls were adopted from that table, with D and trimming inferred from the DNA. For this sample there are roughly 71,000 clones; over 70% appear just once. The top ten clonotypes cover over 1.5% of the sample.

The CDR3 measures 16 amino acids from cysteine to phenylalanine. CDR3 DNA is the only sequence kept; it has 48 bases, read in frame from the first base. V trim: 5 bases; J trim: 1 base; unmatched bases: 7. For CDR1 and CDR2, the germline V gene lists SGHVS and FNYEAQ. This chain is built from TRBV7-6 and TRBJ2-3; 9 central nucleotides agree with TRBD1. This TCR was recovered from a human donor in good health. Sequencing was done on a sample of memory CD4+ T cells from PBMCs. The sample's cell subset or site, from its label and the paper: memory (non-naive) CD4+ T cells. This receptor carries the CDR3 CASSHARDRGTDTQYF. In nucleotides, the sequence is TGTGCCAGCAGCCACGCCCGGGACAGGGGCACAGATACGCAGTATTTT.